The sequence of this T cell receptor (beta chain) was determined in a study of blood T cell repertoires in COVID-19. Points on this clone: This specimen includes other DNA sequences encoding the same CDR3.

As processed by the authors: Using reference gene primer amplification, nucleated cell counts were estimated. Method: immunoSEQ multiplex PCR; TCRdb's copy keeps in-frame clones and lacks some. V and J calls and clone size are as listed in that table; D and trimming were resolved from the DNA. The sample contains roughly 300,000 clones, about 85% of which appear only once. Germline V gives CDR1 SGHRS, CDR2 YFSETQ. This CDR3 spans 13 amino acids. V lost 4 bases, J lost 5 bases, and 12 bases lay in between. Material: PBMCs or T cells enriched from blood (not recorded which). The genes are TRBV5-1 and TRBJ1-1, with D possibly matching TRBD1 (5 bases). The sequence was collected from a woman between 45 and 60 years old who had recovered from COVID-19. CDR3 loop: CASSPDGGTEAFF. CDR3 DNA sequence: TGCGCCAGCAGCCCGGATGGGGGGACTGAAGCTTTCTTT.